Listed here are 8 T cell receptor beta chains from one sample, sequenced in a study of blood T cell repertoires in COVID-19. Data came from immunoSEQ multiplex PCR; TCRdb stores just in-frame clones and leaves some out. The sample yields 200,000 to 300,000 clones, about 88% seen once. Material: peripheral blood. The receptors were sampled from a man aged 60 to 69 who had recovered from COVID-19.

This rearrangement joins TRBV5-1 to TRBJ1-2; TRBD1 matches at 11 bases. Germline assignment: CDR1 SGHRS and CDR2 YFSETQ. The CDR3 covers 14 residues. Trimming at V came to 4 bases and at J to 3 bases, leaving 2 bases not matched to a gene. CDR3 amino acids: CASSQGQGDYGYTF. For the CDR3, the DNA is TGCGCCAGCAGCCAGGGACAGGGGGACTATGGCTACACCTTC.

The rearrangement joins TRBV6-6 to TRBJ1-5; TRBD1 is a possible D gene (5 bases). The V gene lost 0 bases and the J gene lost 2 bases, with 8 bases spanning the gap. Germline V CDR1 and CDR2: MNHNY, SVGAGI (reference sequence). The CDR3 has 15 amino acids. The CDR3, as DNA: TGTGCCAGCAGTTACTCGGGGGGGGGCAATCAGCCCCAGCATTTT. Its translation: CASSYSGGGNQPQHF.

V usage is TRBV5-1 and J usage is TRBJ1-3, with 7 bases that match TRBD1. The CDR3 runs to 15 residues. The junction had 7 bases not matched to a gene; V was cut back by 3 bases and J by 4 bases. The germline gives CDR1 SGHRS, CDR2 YFSETQ. The CDR3 sequence is CASSSMTGIGNTIYF. The CDR3 bases are TGCGCCAGCAGCTCGATGACAGGGATCGGAAACACCATATATTTT.

The rearrangement joins TRBV28 to TRBJ2-5; a weak D match, TRBD1 (6 bases). V was trimmed by 8 bases and J by 5 bases, leaving 18 bases between them. The germline V gene has CDR1 MDHEN and CDR2 SYDVKM. The CDR3 extends over 14 amino acids. The CDR3 reads CASYGQGTSETQYF. CDR3 DNA sequence: TGTGCCAGCTACGGTCAGGGGACGAGTGAGACCCAGTACTTC. The whole variable domain, filled in from reference TRBV28 and TRBJ2-5, reads DVKVTQSSRYLVKRTGEKVFLECVQDMDHENMFWYRQDPGLGLRLIYFSYDVKMKEKGDIPEGYSVSREKKERFSLILESASTNQTSMYLCASYGQGTSETQYFGPGTRLLVL.

The rearrangement links TRBV27 to TRBJ2-7, with D possibly being TRBD2 (5 bases). CDR1 and CDR2 from the germline V gene are MNHEY and SMNVEV (reference sequence). The CDR3 totals 16 residues. V gave up 2 bases and J gave up 0 bases, with 14 bases separating them. The CDR3 spells CASSLERGRVSYEQYF. The CDR3 nucleotides read TGTGCCAGCAGTTTAGAGAGAGGGCGGGTCTCCTACGAGCAGTACTTC.

The chain carries TRBV6-2 or TRBV6-3 and TRBJ1-1; 8 bases map to TRBD1. This CDR3 contains 14 residues. Germline-derived CDR1 and CDR2 are MNHEY and SVGEGT. V was pared by 3 bases and J by 11 bases, with 11 bases of the junction left unmatched. The CDR3 nucleotides read TGTGCCAGCAGTTATCCCGGACAGGGAGGTTCGGCTTTCTTT. Translation gives CASSYPGQGGSAFF.

The V gene is TRBV7-3, the J gene TRBJ2-1; TRBD2 is a possible D gene (6 bases). This CDR3 comprises 15 residues. V was cut by 5 bases and J by 4 bases, with 15 bases left in between. Per the germline V gene, CDR1 is SGHTA and CDR2 is FQGTGA. Here the CDR3 reads CASSPAKAGYNEQFF. CDR3 in DNA: TGTGCCAGCAGCCCCGCCAAAGCGGGTTACAATGAGCAGTTCTTC.

The chain links TRBV3-1 (or the pseudogene TRBV3-2) to TRBJ1-2, with 7 bases matching TRBD1. The length of the CDR3 is 14 residues. From germline, CDR1 is LGHDT and CDR2 YNNKEL (reference sequence). V lost 1 base and J lost 5; bases outside the gene matches: 4. This chain's CDR3 is CASSQGQQGYGYTF. The DNA for the CDR3 is TGTGCCAGCAGCCAAGGACAACAGGGGTATGGCTACACCTTC.